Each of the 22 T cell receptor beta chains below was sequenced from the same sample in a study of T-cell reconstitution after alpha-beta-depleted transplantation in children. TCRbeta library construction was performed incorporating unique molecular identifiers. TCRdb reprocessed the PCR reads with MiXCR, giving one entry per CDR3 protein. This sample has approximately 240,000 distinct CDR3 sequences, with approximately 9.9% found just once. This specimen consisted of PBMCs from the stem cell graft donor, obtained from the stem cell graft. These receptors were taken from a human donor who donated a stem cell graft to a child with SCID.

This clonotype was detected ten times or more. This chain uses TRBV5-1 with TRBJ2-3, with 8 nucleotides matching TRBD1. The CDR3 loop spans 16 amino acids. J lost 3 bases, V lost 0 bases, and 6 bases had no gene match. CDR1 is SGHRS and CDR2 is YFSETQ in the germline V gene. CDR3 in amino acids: CASSLAGTGRTDTQYF. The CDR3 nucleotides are TGCGCCAGCAGCTTGGCCGGGACAGGACGAACAGATACGCAGTATTTT.

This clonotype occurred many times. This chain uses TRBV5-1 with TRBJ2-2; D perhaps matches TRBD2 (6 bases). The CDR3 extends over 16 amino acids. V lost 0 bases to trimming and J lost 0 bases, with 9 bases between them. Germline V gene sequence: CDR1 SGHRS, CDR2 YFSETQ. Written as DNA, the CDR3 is TGCGCCAGCAGCTTGGTTGGGGGGACGAACACCGGGGAGCTGTTTTTT. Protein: CASSLVGGTNTGELFF.

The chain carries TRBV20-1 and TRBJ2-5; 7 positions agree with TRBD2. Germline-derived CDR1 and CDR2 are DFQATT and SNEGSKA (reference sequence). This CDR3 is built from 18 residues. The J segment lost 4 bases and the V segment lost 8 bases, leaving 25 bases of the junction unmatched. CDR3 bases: TGCAGTTTCTGGAGCGGGGCTAGCGGATCCCCGAGGGGAGAGACCCAGTACTTC. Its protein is CSFWSGASGSPRGETQYF.

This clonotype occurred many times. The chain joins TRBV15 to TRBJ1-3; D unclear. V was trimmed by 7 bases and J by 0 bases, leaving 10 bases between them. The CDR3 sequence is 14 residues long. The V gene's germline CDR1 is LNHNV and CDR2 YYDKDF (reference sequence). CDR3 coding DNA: TGTGCCACCACCTCGGTCTTCTCTGGAAACACCATATATTTT. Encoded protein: CATTSVFSGNTIYF.

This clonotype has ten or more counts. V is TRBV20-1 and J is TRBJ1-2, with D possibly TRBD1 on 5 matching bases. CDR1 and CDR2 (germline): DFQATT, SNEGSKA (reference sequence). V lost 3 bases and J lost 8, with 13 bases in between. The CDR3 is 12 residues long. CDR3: CSASPGWGGYTF. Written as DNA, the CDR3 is TGCAGTGCTAGCCCAGGGTGGGGGGGCTACACCTTC.

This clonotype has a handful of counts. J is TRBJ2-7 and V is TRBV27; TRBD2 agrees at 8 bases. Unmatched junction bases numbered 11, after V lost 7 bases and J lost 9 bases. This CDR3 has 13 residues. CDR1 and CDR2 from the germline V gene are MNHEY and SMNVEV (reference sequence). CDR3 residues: CASTRDFAGGQYF. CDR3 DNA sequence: TGTGCCAGCACCAGGGACTTCGCGGGAGGGCAGTACTTC.

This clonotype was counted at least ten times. The CDR3 is CASSAGAGSYEQYF. CDR3 coding DNA: TGTGCCAGCAGTGCGGGGGCGGGATCCTACGAGCAGTACTTC. The chain has TRBV2 and TRBJ2-7; the D call may be TRBD1 or TRBD2 (6 bases each). This CDR3 has 14 amino acids. In germline, CDR1 is SNHLY, CDR2 FYNNEI. V was shortened by 4 bases and J by 1 base, with 11 bases between the two germline ends.

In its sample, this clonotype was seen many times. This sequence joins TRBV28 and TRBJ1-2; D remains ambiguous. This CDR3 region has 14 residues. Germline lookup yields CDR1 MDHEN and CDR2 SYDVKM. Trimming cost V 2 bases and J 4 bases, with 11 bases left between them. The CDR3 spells CASSLSEVSYGYTF. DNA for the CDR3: TGTGCCAGCAGTTTAAGCGAGGTTTCCTATGGCTACACCTTC.

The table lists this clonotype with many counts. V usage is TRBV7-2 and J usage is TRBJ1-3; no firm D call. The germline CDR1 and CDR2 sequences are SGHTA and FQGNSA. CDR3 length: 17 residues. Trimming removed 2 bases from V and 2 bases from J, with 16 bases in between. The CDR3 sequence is CASSLKAPASPGNTIYF. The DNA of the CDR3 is TGTGCCAGCAGCTTAAAGGCCCCGGCAAGTCCTGGAAACACCATATATTTT.

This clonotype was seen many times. This chain's CDR3 is CASSSGQSPYGYTF. The CDR3 DNA sequence: TGTGCCAGCAGTTCAGGACAGAGTCCCTATGGCTACACCTTC. The chain couples TRBV6-6 to TRBJ1-2, with TRBD1 as a possible D gene (6 bases). Deletions cut 4 bases from V and 4 bases from J, with 13 bases between. Germline lookup yields CDR1 MNHNY and CDR2 SVGAGI (reference sequence). The CDR3 loop spans 14 amino acids.

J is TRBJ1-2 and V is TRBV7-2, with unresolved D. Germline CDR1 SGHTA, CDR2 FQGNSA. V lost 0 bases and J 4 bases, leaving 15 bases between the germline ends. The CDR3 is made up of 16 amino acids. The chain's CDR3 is CASSLARRGWAYGYTF. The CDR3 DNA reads TGTGCCAGCAGCTTAGCGCGGCGGGGATGGGCCTATGGCTACACCTTC. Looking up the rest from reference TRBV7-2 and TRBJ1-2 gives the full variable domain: GAGVSQSPSNKVTEKGKDVELRCDPISGHTALYWYRQSLGQGLEFLIYFQGNSAPDKSGLPSDRFSAERTGGSVSTLTIQRTQQEDSAVYLCASSLARRGWAYGYTFGSGTRLTVV.

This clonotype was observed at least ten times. CDR3 nucleotide sequence: TGCAGTGCTAGTCCCGGGACTTCCCAAGAGACCCAGTACTTC. Translating gives CSASPGTSQETQYF. The chain couples TRBV20-1 to TRBJ2-5; possible D gene TRBD2, 6 bases. CDR1 and CDR2 from the germline V gene are DFQATT and SNEGSKA (reference sequence). The CDR3 consists of 14 residues. Trimming removed 3 bases at V and 1 base at J, with 12 bases between.

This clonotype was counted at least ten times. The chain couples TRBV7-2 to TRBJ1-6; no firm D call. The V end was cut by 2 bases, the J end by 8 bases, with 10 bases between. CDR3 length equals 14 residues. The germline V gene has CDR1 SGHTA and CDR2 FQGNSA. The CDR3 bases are TGTGCCAGCAGCTTATCCAGGCGGGATTCACCCCTCCACTTT. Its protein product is CASSLSRRDSPLHF.

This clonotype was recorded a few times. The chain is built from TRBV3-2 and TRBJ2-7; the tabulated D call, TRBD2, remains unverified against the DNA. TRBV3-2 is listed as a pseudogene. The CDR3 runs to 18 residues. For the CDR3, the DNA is TGTACCAGCAGCGTCGGACATGCGCGGGGGGCCTATCCCTACGAGCAGTACTTC. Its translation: CTSSVGHARGAYPYEQYF.

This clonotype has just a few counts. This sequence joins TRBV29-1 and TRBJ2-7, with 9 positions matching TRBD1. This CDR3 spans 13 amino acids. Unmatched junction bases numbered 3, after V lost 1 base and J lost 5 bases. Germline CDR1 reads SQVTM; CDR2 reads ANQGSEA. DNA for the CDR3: TGCAGCGTTGAAGGGGACAGGGCCCACGAGCAGTACTTC. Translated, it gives CSVEGDRAHEQYF.

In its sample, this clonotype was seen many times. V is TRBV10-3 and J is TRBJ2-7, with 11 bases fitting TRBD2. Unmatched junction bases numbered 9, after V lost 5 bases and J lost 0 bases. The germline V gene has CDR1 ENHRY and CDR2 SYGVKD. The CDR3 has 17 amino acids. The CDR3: CAISPLLAGVSSYEQYF. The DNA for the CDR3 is TGTGCCATCAGTCCGTTACTAGCGGGGGTTAGCTCCTACGAGCAGTACTTC.

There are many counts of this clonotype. In nucleotides, the CDR3 is TGCGCCAGCAGCCAAGCCCTCAGTCCAGATACGCAGTATTTT. Its translation is CASSQALSPDTQYF. The chain couples TRBV4-3 to TRBJ2-3; D is unclear. This CDR3 comprises 14 residues. With 1 base removed from V and 4 bases from J, the gap between germline ends came to 9 bases. Germline CDR1 is LGHNA and CDR2 is YSLEER.

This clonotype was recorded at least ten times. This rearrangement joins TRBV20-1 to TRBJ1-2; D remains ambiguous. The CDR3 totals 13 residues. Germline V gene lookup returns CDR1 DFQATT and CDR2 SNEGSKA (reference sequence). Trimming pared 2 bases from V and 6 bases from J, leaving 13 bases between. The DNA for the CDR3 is TGCAGTGCTAGAACGGGGTCCTCGGATGGCTACACCTTC. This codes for CSARTGSSDGYTF.

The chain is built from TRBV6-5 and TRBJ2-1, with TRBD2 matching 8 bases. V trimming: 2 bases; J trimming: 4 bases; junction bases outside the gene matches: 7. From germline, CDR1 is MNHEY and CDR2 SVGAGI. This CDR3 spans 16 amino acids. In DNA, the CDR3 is TGTGCCAGCAGTTACAGTACGGGGGGGGGTTACAATGAGCAGTTCTTC. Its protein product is CASSYSTGGGYNEQFF.

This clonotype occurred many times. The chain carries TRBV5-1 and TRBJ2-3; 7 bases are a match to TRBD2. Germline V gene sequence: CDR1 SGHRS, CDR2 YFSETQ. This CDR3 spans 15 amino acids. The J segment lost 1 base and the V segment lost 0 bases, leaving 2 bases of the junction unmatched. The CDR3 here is CASSLALAGTDTQYF. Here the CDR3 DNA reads TGCGCCAGCAGCTTGGCTCTAGCGGGCACAGATACGCAGTATTTT.

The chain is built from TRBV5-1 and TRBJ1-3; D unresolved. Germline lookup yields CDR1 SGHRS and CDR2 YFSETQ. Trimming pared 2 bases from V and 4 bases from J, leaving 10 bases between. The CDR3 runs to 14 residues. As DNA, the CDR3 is TGCGCCAGCAGCTTTGGAGTCGGGGGAAACACCATATATTTT. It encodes CASSFGVGGNTIYF.

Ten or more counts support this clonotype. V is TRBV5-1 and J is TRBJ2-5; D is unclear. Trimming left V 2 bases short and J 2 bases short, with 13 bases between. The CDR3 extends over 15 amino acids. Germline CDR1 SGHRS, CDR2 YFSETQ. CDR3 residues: CASSFRPGGQETQYF. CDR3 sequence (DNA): TGCGCCAGCAGCTTTAGACCAGGTGGGCAAGAGACCCAGTACTTC.